The 30 T cell receptor beta chains given below trace back to one sample, sequenced in a study of CD8 T cells in ankylosing spondylitis. Using its own MiXCR run on the 5' RACE reads, TCRdb lists one record per CDR3 protein. The sample has under 200,000 distinct CDR3 sequences, approximately 10% seen once. Input material: blood, either unsorted or a sorted T cell fraction (not recorded which). The receptors come from a male donor with ankylosing spondylitis or in good health (not recorded which).

This clonotype was recorded many times. The V gene is TRBV5-1, the J gene TRBJ1-1; perhaps TRBD1 as D (6 bases). The ends were cut back, 3 bases at V and 3 bases at J, with 15 bases in the middle. Germline V gene sequence: CDR1 SGHRS, CDR2 YFSETQ. The CDR3 length is 15 residues. The CDR3 loop reads CASSWAGTSHTEAFF. CDR3 in DNA: TGCGCCAGCAGCTGGGCCGGGACATCCCACACTGAAGCTTTCTTT.

This clonotype was recorded at least ten times. CDR3: CASSGGGRNQPQHF. CDR3 sequence (DNA): TGTGCCAGCAGTGGGGGGGGTCGCAATCAGCCCCAGCATTTT. The V and J genes are TRBV6-1 and TRBJ1-5; D might be TRBD1 (5 bases). CDR3 length equals 14 residues. Trimming pared 4 bases from V and 2 bases from J, leaving 9 bases between. Germline V gene lookup returns CDR1 MNHNS and CDR2 SASEGT.

In its sample, this clonotype was seen a few times. The chain uses TRBV24-1 and TRBJ2-3; no definite D call. This CDR3 is built from 16 residues. V was clipped by 1 base and J by 2 bases, with 12 bases between them. Germline V gives CDR1 KGHDR, CDR2 SFDVKD. The CDR3 loop reads CATSDFKEMNTDTQYF. In nucleotides, the CDR3 is TGTGCCACCAGTGATTTTAAGGAGATGAACACAGATACGCAGTATTTT.

This clonotype was seen ten or more times. The CDR3 nucleotides are TGTGCCAGCAGCCAGACTTACACCGGGGAGCTGTTTTTT. It codes for CASSQTYTGELFF. The rearrangement uses TRBV3-1 and TRBJ2-2; D is unresolved. Germline V gives CDR1 LGHDT, CDR2 YNNKEL (reference sequence). This CDR3 has 13 residues. Between the trimmed V and J ends, which lost 3 bases and 3 bases, there was a span of 5 bases. Full variable domain (outside the CDR3, taken from reference TRBV3-1 and TRBJ2-2): DTAVSQTPKYLVTQMGNDKSIKCEQNLGHDTMYWYKQDSKKFLKIMFSYNNKELIINETVPNRFSPKSPDKAHLNLHINSLELGDSAVYFCASSQTYTGELFFGEGSRLTVL.

This clonotype was recorded at least ten times. The gene calls are TRBV5-1 and TRBJ2-1; 10 bases agree with TRBD1. V gave up 2 bases and J gave up 6 bases; unmatched junction bases: 11. There are 17 residues in the CDR3. CDR1 SGHRS and CDR2 YFSETQ come from the germline V gene. The CDR3 nucleotides are TGCGCCAGCAGCTTAACCGGGACAGGGGCGGTGGTCAATGAGCAGTTCTTC. Amino acids: CASSLTGTGAVVNEQFF.

The V gene is TRBV28, the J gene TRBJ2-7; D is unresolved. The CDR3 consists of 14 residues. Germline V CDR1 and CDR2: MDHEN, SYDVKM. V gave up 3 bases and J gave up 4 bases, with 13 bases separating them. The DNA of the CDR3 is TGTGCCAGCAGTTTTGGGCCGTCGATTTACGAGCAGTACTTC. As protein: CASSFGPSIYEQYF.

This clonotype has a count of ten or more. This sequence joins TRBV6-2 or TRBV6-3 and TRBJ2-1; the match to TRBD2 covers 12 bases. The CDR3 runs to 18 residues. The germline gives CDR1 MNHEY, CDR2 SVGEGT. After removal of 4 bases from V and 0 bases from J, the junction contained 7 bases not matched to a gene. Written as DNA, the CDR3 is TGTGCCAGCAGTTCCTCTAGCGGGAGGGGGAGCTCCTACAATGAGCAGTTCTTC. Translated, it gives CASSSSSGRGSSYNEQFF.

In this sample, this clonotype turned up many times. The chain has TRBV9 and TRBJ1-4, with 9 bases fitting TRBD1. There are 15 residues in the CDR3. Germline CDR1 is SGDLS and CDR2 is YYNGEE. V lost 6 bases and J lost 5; bases outside the gene matches: 8. The CDR3 loop is CASNPTGGGNEKLFF. The CDR3 DNA reads as TGTGCCAGCAACCCGACAGGGGGAGGAAATGAAAAACTGTTTTTT.

This clonotype was detected many times. This sequence joins TRBV10-3 and TRBJ2-3; D is undetermined. The germline gives CDR1 ENHRY, CDR2 SYGVKD. The CDR3 covers 12 residues. V lost 6 bases and J 2 bases, leaving 6 bases between the germline ends. CDR3 sequence: CAIRDNTDTQYF. For the CDR3, the DNA is TGTGCCATCAGGGATAACACAGATACGCAGTATTTT.

This clonotype was counted between two and nine times. The V and J genes are TRBV20-1 and TRBJ2-5, with no clear D. CDR3 length: 12 residues. Trimming took off 0 bases at V and 5 bases at J, with 7 bases between the two ends. Germline CDR1 is DFQATT and CDR2 is SNEGSKA (reference sequence). The CDR3 spells CSAREGLETQYF. CDR3 nucleotide sequence: TGCAGTGCTAGAGAAGGCCTTGAGACCCAGTACTTC.

V gene TRBV4-3 combines with J gene TRBJ1-5, with D tentatively TRBD1 (5 bases). Trimming cost V 0 bases and J 4 bases, with 13 bases left between them. This CDR3 spans 16 amino acids. Germline V gene sequence: CDR1 LGHNA, CDR2 YSLEER. CDR3 sequence: CASSQDRQGDNQPQHF. The CDR3 DNA sequence: TGCGCCAGCAGCCAAGATAGGCAGGGTGATAATCAGCCCCAGCATTTT.

This clonotype was detected ten times or more. CDR3 in DNA: TGTGCCAGTAGTATAGTTGAAGACATATATGGCTACACCTTC. Translated, it gives CASSIVEDIYGYTF. The rearrangement joins TRBV19 to TRBJ1-2; D call uncertain. From germline, CDR1 is LNHDA and CDR2 SQIVND (reference sequence). The CDR3 consists of 14 residues. The V and J ends lost 1 base and 5 bases respectively, with 11 bases between them.

The V call is TRBV6-1, the J call TRBJ2-5; 7 nucleotides agree with TRBD1. Germline assignment: CDR1 MNHNS and CDR2 SASEGT. V dropped 6 bases and J dropped 1; count of bases not matched to a gene: 5. The CDR3 totals 14 residues. The CDR3 DNA is TGTGCCAGCAGAGGATGGGACAGCCAAGAGACCCAGTACTTC. Its protein is CASRGWDSQETQYF.

This clonotype occurred many times. The rearrangement uses TRBV20-1 and TRBJ2-5; weak D call: TRBD1 (5 bases). The ends were cut back, 5 bases at V and 2 bases at J, with 12 bases in the middle. CDR3 length: 13 residues. Germline CDR1 reads DFQATT; CDR2 reads SNEGSKA (reference sequence). The CDR3 nucleotides read TGCAGTGCTCCCTGGGGCGTTCAAGAGACCCAGTACTTC. As protein: CSAPWGVQETQYF.

This clonotype was seen at least ten times. The rearrangement links TRBV7-6 to TRBJ1-1, with 9 bases lining up with TRBD1. The V gene end was trimmed by 2 bases and the J gene end by 3 bases; junction bases not matched to a gene: 1. CDR1 and CDR2 from the germline V gene are SGHVS and FNYEAQ. The CDR3 has 14 residues. The CDR3 DNA reads as TGTGCCAGCAGCTTAAGACAGGGGGACACTGAAGCTTTCTTT. It codes for CASSLRQGDTEAFF.

This clonotype was counted ten times or more. CDR3 sequence (DNA): TGCGCCAGCTTTCAGGCGGGACTCCAAGAGACCCAGTACTTC. Encoded protein: CASFQAGLQETQYF. This rearrangement joins TRBV5-1 to TRBJ2-5; a possible D gene is TRBD2 (6 bases). The germline V gene has CDR1 SGHRS and CDR2 YFSETQ. V gave up 7 bases and J gave up 1 base, with 14 bases separating them. CDR3 length equals 14 residues.

This clonotype was recorded at least ten times. The V gene is TRBV2, the J gene TRBJ2-1; possible D gene TRBD2, 5 bases. V lost 6 bases to trimming and J lost 6 bases, with 15 bases between them. Germline CDR1 and CDR2: SNHLY and FYNNEI. CDR3 size: 14 residues. Here the CDR3 DNA reads TGTGCCAGCAGGGAGGCGCCTCGGATCAATGAGCAGTTCTTC. This sequence encodes CASREAPRINEQFF.

There are many counts of this clonotype. The CDR3 sequence is CASSPTSGGAIEQFF. CDR3 in DNA: TGTGCCAGCAGCCCTACTAGCGGGGGGGCGATTGAGCAGTTCTTC. V gene TRBV7-2 combines with J gene TRBJ2-1; 13 bases line up with TRBD2. Germline V gives CDR1 SGHTA, CDR2 FQGNSA. Trimming cost V 5 bases and J 9 bases; bases outside gene matches: 7. The CDR3 spans 15 residues.

In its sample, this clonotype was seen many times. The chain joins TRBV4-1 to TRBJ1-3; tentatively, D is TRBD1 (5 bases). The CDR3 runs 15 residues. Between the trimmed V and J ends, which lost 1 base and 4 bases, there was a span of 11 bases. Germline loops: CDR1 MGHRA, CDR2 YSYEKL. The CDR3 protein is CASSQVLGTGNTIYF. CDR3 nucleotide sequence: TGCGCCAGCAGCCAAGTCTTGGGGACCGGAAACACCATATATTTT.

This clonotype was seen a few times. This chain connects TRBV7-2 to TRBJ2-1; D perhaps matches TRBD1 (6 bases). The V end lost 1 base, the J end lost 8 bases, and 15 bases lay between the germline ends. The CDR3 totals 15 residues. Germline V gene sequence: CDR1 SGHTA, CDR2 FQGNSA. The CDR3 spells CASSLGGPRGHEQFF. As DNA, the CDR3 is TGTGCCAGCAGCTTAGGGGGCCCCAGGGGTCATGAGCAGTTCTTC.

The chain links TRBV27 to TRBJ1-5; D may be TRBD1 (5 bases). Trimming cost V 5 bases and J 3 bases, with 11 bases left between them. The CDR3 has 14 amino acids. Germline V gene data show CDR1 as MNHEY and CDR2 as SMNVEV (reference sequence). Here the CDR3 reads CASSGTGSNQPQHF. CDR3 DNA: TGTGCCAGCAGTGGGACCGGATCCAATCAGCCCCAGCATTTT.

Ten or more counts support this clonotype. This chain joins TRBV7-9 and TRBJ2-4; tentative D call: TRBD2 (5 bases). Trimming cost V 3 bases and J 0 bases, with 15 bases left between them. This CDR3 is built from 17 residues. The germline gives CDR1 SEHNR, CDR2 FQNEAQ (reference sequence). CDR3 in DNA: TGTGCCAGCAGCTTGGAGGAGTCAGGTTTAGCCAAAAACATTCAGTACTTC. Translating it yields CASSLEESGLAKNIQYF.

The rearrangement joins TRBV30 to TRBJ2-3, with a tentative D call TRBD2 (5 bases). The CDR3 has 13 amino acids. V was shortened by 5 bases and J by 6 bases, with 15 bases between the two germline ends. Germline loops: CDR1 GTSNPN, CDR2 SVGIG (reference sequence). The CDR3 protein is CAWGQRRGDTQYF. In nucleotides, the CDR3 is TGTGCCTGGGGCCAGCGGCGCGGGGATACGCAGTATTTT.

The V call is TRBV20-1, the J call TRBJ2-3; 7 bases map to TRBD2. The CDR3 length is 14 residues. From germline, CDR1 is DFQATT and CDR2 SNEGSKA (reference sequence). J was trimmed by 1 base and V by 5 bases; bases with no gene match: 6. The CDR3 coding sequence is TGCAGTGCTCGGAGCGGGACGGGCACAGATACGCAGTATTTT. Amino acid sequence: CSARSGTGTDTQYF.

This chain uses TRBV18 with TRBJ2-1; 14 bases match TRBD2. This CDR3 comprises 16 residues. The ends lost 6 bases at V and 8 bases at J; junction bases unmatched: 9. The germline V gene has CDR1 KGHSH and CDR2 LQKENI. Written as DNA, the CDR3 is TGTGCCAGCTCCCCCGGACTAGCGGGGGGTCAAGATGAGCAGTTCTTC. This codes for CASSPGLAGGQDEQFF.

The chain carries TRBV5-1 and TRBJ2-1, with TRBD1 matching over 8 bases. Trimming removed 5 bases from V and 4 bases from J; junction bases left unmatched: 8. Germline V gives CDR1 SGHRS, CDR2 YFSETQ. The CDR3 extends over 15 amino acids. This CDR3 reads CASRSGQGFYNEQFF. The DNA of the CDR3 is TGCGCCAGCAGGTCAGGACAGGGCTTTTACAATGAGCAGTTCTTC.

The chain links TRBV7-7 to TRBJ2-2, with 8 bases matching TRBD1. In germline, CDR1 is SSHAT, CDR2 FNYEAQ (reference sequence). The CDR3 has 14 residues. Trimming removed 3 bases from V and 7 bases from J; junction bases left unmatched: 4. This CDR3 is CASSLAGGGGELFF. The CDR3 DNA sequence: TGTGCCAGCAGCTTGGCAGGGGGCGGCGGGGAGCTGTTTTTT. The whole variable domain, remainder taken from reference TRBV7-7 and TRBJ2-2, is GAGVSQSPRYKVTKRGQDVTLRCDPISSHATLYWYQQALGQGPEFLTYFNYEAQPDKSGLPSDRFSAERPEGSISTLTIQRTEQRDSAMYRCASSLAGGGGELFFGEGSRLTVL.

This clonotype was detected many times. The chain employs TRBV9 and TRBJ2-1, with D unresolved. The germline V and J ends were trimmed by 0 bases and 9 bases, with 13 bases remaining between them. The CDR3 is made up of 14 amino acids. Germline lookup yields CDR1 SGDLS and CDR2 YYNGEE. The CDR3 DNA is TGTGCCAGCAGCGTAGAACCTGGGGTTGGTGAGCAGTTCTTC. It specifies CASSVEPGVGEQFF.

This clonotype was recorded many times. This chain joins TRBV4-3 and TRBJ1-1; 7 bases are a match to TRBD1. Germline trimming cut 6 bases from V and 1 base from J; bases unmatched to any gene: 8. The CDR3 has 15 residues. CDR1 LGHNA and CDR2 YSLEER come from the germline V gene. CDR3 DNA sequence: TGCGCCAGCAGGGCCCAAGGGGACAGGAACACTGAAGCTTTCTTT. Amino acid sequence: CASRAQGDRNTEAFF.

This clonotype was seen many times. This chain connects TRBV20-1 to TRBJ2-1; D is unresolved. The CDR3 loop spans 14 amino acids. In germline, CDR1 is DFQATT, CDR2 SNEGSKA (reference sequence). Trimming removed 7 bases from V and 2 bases from J, with 15 bases in between. The CDR3 loop is CSGTGPPTYNEQFF. The CDR3 DNA reads TGCAGTGGAACCGGGCCCCCGACCTACAATGAGCAGTTCTTC.